The T cell receptor (beta chain) under discussion was sequenced for a study of blood T cell repertoires in COVID-19. Germline CDR1 and CDR2: MDHEN and SYDVKM. There are 13 residues in the CDR3. V lost 8 bases and J lost 0, with 8 bases in between. The repertoire was sequenced with immunoSEQ multiplex PCR; TCRdb's copy has only in-frame clones and lacks some. In the table there are about 270,000 clones, 82% of which are singletons. The origin of this receptor is a woman aged 18-29 years with acute or convalescent COVID-19. The sequenced sample was peripheral blood. The rearrangement links TRBV28 to TRBJ1-5; D uncertain. This CDR3 is CASLRYSNQPQHF. The CDR3 bases are TGTGCCAGCCTCAGATATAGCAATCAGCCCCAGCATTTT.